Each of the 27 T cell receptor beta chains below was sequenced from the same sample in a study of T cell responses to AZD1222 COVID-19 vaccine (dated by TCRdb to 2020 to 2022). The time point label, read with the paper, signifies: about 28 days (+/-7) after the second vaccine dose. Library construction relied on the immunoSEQ multiplex PCR assay. TCRdb stores this immuneACCESS table with in-frame sequences only. Part of the clones is absent; in the studies checked, under half of the shortfall reflects unresolved V genes, and no reason is known for the rest. For this sample the table gives some 100,000 clones, of which 86% were detected only once. Around 17% of the sample is held by the ten biggest clonotypes. Sequenced material: peripheral blood, taken 28 days after the second AZD1222 dose. The receptors stem from an adult who received the AZD1222 COVID-19 vaccine.

The V gene is TRBV27, the J gene TRBJ2-3; the D gene is possibly TRBD2 (5 bases). The germline V and J ends were trimmed by 7 bases and 2 bases, with 13 bases remaining between them. The length of the CDR3 is 14 residues. Germline V gene data show CDR1 as MNHEY and CDR2 as SMNVEV (reference sequence). CDR3: CASNTGIHTDTQYF. The CDR3 DNA sequence: TGTGCCAGCAATACGGGGATACACACAGATACGCAGTATTTT.

The chain employs TRBV27 and TRBJ1-2, with a possible D match to TRBD1 (5 bases). Germline CDR1 reads MNHEY; CDR2 reads SMNVEV (reference sequence). The V end was cut by 2 bases, the J end by 5 bases, with 12 bases between. The CDR3 contains 14 residues. CDR3 nucleotides: TGTGCCAGCAGTTTAGCGCAGGGTGGATATGGCTACACCTTC. It is translated as CASSLAQGGYGYTF.

The genes are TRBV11-2 and TRBJ2-5; no clear D. Germline V gene sequence: CDR1 SGHAT, CDR2 FQNNGV. Between the trimmed V and J ends, which lost 5 bases and 5 bases, there was a span of 9 bases. The CDR3 has 12 residues. DNA for the CDR3: TGTGCCAGCAGCCCCTTGCAGGAGACCCAGTACTTC. Its translation is CASSPLQETQYF.

The CDR3: CASSEIRLSAGDNGYTF. CDR3 DNA sequence: TGCGCCAGCAGTGAGATAAGGCTCTCGGCAGGGGACAATGGCTACACCTTC. This sequence joins TRBV10-2 and TRBJ1-2; D is perhaps TRBD1 (6 bases). The germline V gene encodes CDR1 WSHSY and CDR2 SAAADI. The V gene lost 2 bases and the J gene lost 6 bases, with 22 bases spanning the gap. This CDR3 comprises 17 residues.

This chain links TRBV19 with TRBJ1-5, with 9 nucleotides matching TRBD1. Germline loops: CDR1 LNHDA, CDR2 SQIVND (reference sequence). The CDR3 is 15 residues long. J lost 5 bases, V lost 9 bases, and 11 bases had no gene match. The chain's CDR3 is CASRGGQGSYQPQHF. In DNA form, the CDR3 reads TGTGCCAGCCGAGGGGGACAGGGATCATATCAGCCCCAGCATTTT.

Note on this clone: This specimen includes other DNA sequences encoding the same CDR3. The chain is built from TRBV11-3 and TRBJ2-2; D uncertain. V lost 5 bases, J lost 2 bases, and 3 bases lay in between. The CDR3 is made up of 12 amino acids. The germline CDR1 and CDR2 sequences are SGHNT and YENEEA. The CDR3 spells CASSPNTGELFF. The CDR3 bases are TGTGCCAGCAGCCCAAACACCGGGGAGCTGTTTTTT.

The rearrangement links TRBV20-1 to TRBJ1-2; possible D gene TRBD1, 5 bases. Trimming removed 6 bases from V and 6 bases from J, with 8 bases in between. The CDR3 consists of 10 residues. Germline-derived CDR1 and CDR2 are DFQATT and SNEGSKA (reference sequence). CDR3 DNA sequence: TGCAGTGCAGGGGCTGATGGCTACACCTTC. Translated, it gives CSAGADGYTF.

The chain combines TRBV28 with TRBJ1-5; D ambiguous. Germline V CDR1 and CDR2: MDHEN, SYDVKM. The ends were cut back, 5 bases at V and 9 bases at J, with 11 bases in the middle. The CDR3 contains 12 residues. CDR3 DNA sequence: TGTGCCAGCAGTCCAAGGAGGCGGCCCCAGCATTTT. Translating gives CASSPRRRPQHF. The full variable domain, rest sourced from reference TRBV28 and TRBJ1-5, is DVKVTQSSRYLVKRTGEKVFLECVQDMDHENMFWYRQDPGLGLRLIYFSYDVKMKEKGDIPEGYSVSREKKERFSLILESASTNQTSMYLCASSPRRRPQHFGDGTRLSIL.

The V call is TRBV5-1, the J call TRBJ1-2, with D tentatively TRBD1 (6 bases). This CDR3 has 17 residues. Per the germline V gene, CDR1 is SGHRS and CDR2 is YFSETQ. V lost 0 bases and J lost 1, with 16 bases in between. The CDR3 region is CASSLAGGRHHNYGYTF. The CDR3 DNA follows: TGCGCCAGCAGCTTGGCTGGGGGCAGGCACCATAACTATGGCTACACCTTC.

The gene calls are TRBV4-1 and TRBJ2-4; a possible D gene is TRBD2 (6 bases). CDR1 and CDR2 (germline): MGHRA, YSYEKL. The CDR3 contains 20 residues. Trimming left V 0 bases short and J 1 base short, with 22 bases between. Written as DNA, the CDR3 is TGCGCCAGCAGCCAAGAGTTAGGGACTTCTCTTTTAGGGGCCAAAAACATTCAGTACTTC. Protein sequence: CASSQELGTSLLGAKNIQYF.

V and J are TRBV28 and TRBJ1-2; D not certain. CDR3 length: 12 amino acids. CDR1 MDHEN and CDR2 SYDVKM come from the germline V gene. Trimming took 5 bases from V and 8 from J, leaving 12 bases between them. The CDR3 is CASSPRARGYTF. CDR3 coding DNA: TGTGCCAGCAGTCCCCGGGCGCGCGGCTACACCTTC.

The chain joins TRBV9 to TRBJ2-3, with 11 bases identical to TRBD2. This CDR3 contains 16 residues. The junction had 5 bases not matched to a gene; V was cut back by 3 bases and J by 2 bases. Germline CDR1 reads SGDLS; CDR2 reads YYNGEE. The CDR3 sequence: CASSAASGGHTDTQYF. CDR3 nucleotide sequence: TGTGCCAGCAGCGCAGCTAGCGGGGGGCACACAGATACGCAGTATTTT.

The J gene is TRBJ1-4, the V gene TRBV27; the D gene is possibly TRBD1 (6 bases). CDR1 and CDR2 (germline): MNHEY, SMNVEV (reference sequence). The CDR3 spans 15 residues. The V end was cut by 6 bases, the J end by 4 bases, with 15 bases between. The CDR3 loop reads CASSRRGGFNEKLFF. CDR3 DNA: TGTGCCAGCAGCCGTCGGGGGGGCTTTAATGAAAAACTGTTTTTT.

The rearrangement joins TRBV30 to TRBJ1-4; 8 bases fit TRBD1. This CDR3 spans 15 amino acids. Germline V gives CDR1 GTSNPN, CDR2 SVGIG (reference sequence). The V segment lost 3 bases and the J segment 0 bases; nucleotides outside the gene matches: 3. The CDR3 DNA is TGTGCCTGGAGCACAGGGGGAACAACTAATGAAAAACTGTTTTTT. Encoded protein: CAWSTGGTTNEKLFF.

This sequence joins TRBV15 and TRBJ1-5; a possible D gene is TRBD1 (5 bases). CDR1 is LNHNV, CDR2 YYDKDF, per germline (reference sequence). The V end lost 6 bases, the J end lost 0 bases, and 9 bases lay between the germline ends. The CDR3 is made up of 14 amino acids. The CDR3 loop reads CATRGPYSNQPQHF. The CDR3 DNA is TGTGCCACCAGGGGGCCCTATAGCAATCAGCCCCAGCATTTT. The whole variable domain, filled in from reference TRBV15 and TRBJ1-5, reads DAMVIQNPRYQVTQFGKPVTLSCSQTLNHNVMYWYQQKSSQAPKLLFHYYDKDFNNEADTPDNFQSRRPNTSFCFLDIRSPGLGDTAMYLCATRGPYSNQPQHFGDGTRLSIL.

This clone was counted between two and nine times. V gene TRBV7-9 combines with J gene TRBJ1-4; no firm D call. Germline V gene lookup returns CDR1 SEHNR and CDR2 FQNEAQ (reference sequence). The V and J ends lost 5 bases and 8 bases respectively, with 12 bases between them. The CDR3 has 13 amino acids. CDR3 region: CASSPGDREKLFF. Here the CDR3 DNA reads TGTGCCAGCAGCCCCGGGGATAGGGAAAAACTGTTTTTT. The full variable domain, in which reference TRBV7-9 and TRBJ1-4 provide the parts outside the CDR3, is DTGVSQNPRHKITKRGQNVTFRCDPISEHNRLYWYRQTLGQGPEFLTYFQNEAQLEKSRLLSDRFSAERPKGSFSTLEIQRTEQGDSAMYLCASSPGDREKLFFGSGTQLSVL.

The V and J genes are TRBV30 and TRBJ2-3, with 9 bases aligning to TRBD2. The ends lost 0 bases at V and 7 bases at J; junction bases unmatched: 8. This CDR3 is built from 15 residues. The germline CDR1 and CDR2 sequences are GTSNPN and SVGIG (reference sequence). CDR3 DNA sequence: TGTGCCTGGAGTGTAGCAGCGGGAGGATGGAATACGCAGTATTTT. The encoded protein is CAWSVAAGGWNTQYF.

The chain has TRBV7-9 and TRBJ2-1; TRBD2 matches 10 bases. Germline V CDR1 and CDR2: SEHNR, FQNEAQ (reference sequence). V gave up 1 base and J gave up 6 bases; unmatched junction bases: 6. There are 16 residues in the CDR3. CDR3 amino acids: CASSLGVTSGLNEQFF. CDR3 DNA: TGTGCCAGCAGCTTAGGTGTGACTAGCGGGCTCAATGAGCAGTTCTTC.

This sequence joins TRBV9 and TRBJ1-1; unclear D gene. Germline V lookup: CDR1 SGDLS, CDR2 YYNGEE. V was clipped by 0 bases and J by 0 bases, with 6 bases between them. This CDR3 spans 14 amino acids. The CDR3 sequence is CASSVGGVNTEAFF. CDR3 sequence (DNA): TGTGCCAGCAGCGTAGGCGGGGTGAACACTGAAGCTTTCTTT.

This chain connects TRBV6-5 to TRBJ1-5; 12 nucleotides align to TRBD1. In germline, CDR1 is MNHEY, CDR2 SVGAGI. The J segment lost 4 bases and the V segment lost 5 bases, leaving 3 bases of the junction unmatched. The CDR3 runs 15 residues. CDR3 amino acids: CASSRGQGANQPQHF. As DNA, the CDR3 is TGTGCCAGCAGTCGGGGACAGGGGGCAAATCAGCCCCAGCATTTT.

This chain connects TRBV7-3 to TRBJ2-2; D might be TRBD2 (6 bases). The ends were cut back, 4 bases at V and 6 bases at J, with 21 bases in the middle. In germline, CDR1 is SGHTA, CDR2 FQGTGA. This CDR3 region has 17 residues. In nucleotides, the CDR3 is TGTGCCAGCAGCTCCCTGAGGCAGGGAGGTCCACCCGGGGAGCTGTTTTTT. It codes for CASSSLRQGGPPGELFF.

This clone was detected once. The CDR3 region is CASSLDPGLNEKLFF. CDR3 nucleotides: TGTGCCAGCAGCTTAGATCCAGGGCTCAATGAAAAACTGTTTTTT. The genes are TRBV11-2 and TRBJ1-4; possibly TRBD1 for D (5 bases). CDR1 SGHAT and CDR2 FQNNGV come from the germline V gene. CDR3 length: 15 amino acids. Trimming shortened V by 0 bases and J by 5 bases, and 10 bases separated the two germline ends.

This chain uses TRBV19 with TRBJ2-2, with 8 bases lining up with TRBD1. The germline CDR1 and CDR2 sequences are LNHDA and SQIVND (reference sequence). This CDR3 spans 17 amino acids. J gave up 5 bases and V 5 bases, and 13 bases lay outside the gene matches. The CDR3 nucleotides read TGTGCCAGTAGTTTGCCTCGCGACAGGGGTGGGACCGGGGAGCTGTTTTTT. Its protein is CASSLPRDRGGTGELFF.

V and J are TRBV7-9 and TRBJ1-6; D is ambiguous. Germline CDR1 reads SEHNR; CDR2 reads FQNEAQ (reference sequence). There are 13 residues in the CDR3. The V gene lost 7 bases and the J gene lost 1 base, with 5 bases spanning the gap. This CDR3 reads CASTLSYNSPLHF. CDR3 in DNA: TGTGCCAGCACCCTATCCTATAATTCACCCCTCCACTTT.

The chain recombines TRBV28 with TRBJ1-4; unclear D gene. Per the germline V gene, CDR1 is MDHEN and CDR2 is SYDVKM. The CDR3 is 12 amino acids. The ends were cut back, 2 bases at V and 7 bases at J, with 5 bases in the middle. The CDR3 nucleotides read TGTGCCAGCAGTTTAAAGGGTGAAAAACTGTTTTTT. Translation: CASSLKGEKLFF.

The rearrangement links TRBV6-6 to TRBJ2-7; D not certain. The V gene lost 2 bases and the J gene lost 2 bases, with 13 bases spanning the gap. This CDR3 has 15 amino acids. Germline CDR1 reads MNHNY; CDR2 reads SVGAGI (reference sequence). The CDR3: CASSYGSQPTYEQYF. As DNA, the CDR3 is TGTGCCAGCAGTTACGGCAGCCAACCGACCTACGAGCAGTACTTC.

V is TRBV5-1 and J is TRBJ2-1; D possibly uses TRBD1 or TRBD2 (6 bases each). Trimming took off 0 bases at V and 2 bases at J, with 12 bases between the two ends. Germline loops: CDR1 SGHRS, CDR2 YFSETQ. The CDR3 runs 16 residues. CDR3 in amino acids: CASSLDLGGTYNEQFF. The CDR3 DNA sequence: TGCGCCAGCAGCTTGGACTTAGGGGGGACCTACAATGAGCAGTTCTTC.